The rows below give T cell receptor beta chains drawn from one sample of a study of radiation and T cells in renal cell carcinoma. The protocol was immunoSEQ multiplex PCR, while the TCRdb copy is restricted to in-frame clones and leaves out a portion. The data hold some 72,000 clones, with 82% observed a single time. Here the sequenced sample was blood, taken from a patient whose treatment included radiotherapy and nephrectomy. These receptors all come from a man aged 55 to 70 with renal cell carcinoma. The CDR3 runs from the conserved cysteine through the conserved F or W. D genes are given only for firm matches. Size tells how often a clone was seen (once, few, many) or the class of an expanded clone, and some rows leave it out.

D gene,J gene,clone size,V gene,CDR3 protein,CDR3 DNA
-,TRBJ2-1,-,TRBV11-3,CASSLGDGSYNEQFF,TGTGCCAGCAGCTTAGGAGATGGGTCCTACAATGAGCAGTTCTTC
-,TRBJ2-7,few,TRBV6-6,CASSPQTGGPGGEQYF,TGTGCCAGCAGTCCCCAGACGGGAGGGCCAGGGGGTGAGCAGTACTTC
-,TRBJ1-2,once,TRBV5-1,CASSLEGRLSGYTF,TGCGCCAGCAGCTTGGAGGGCAGACTTTCTGGCTACACCTTC
TRBD1,TRBJ2-7,-,TRBV5-1,CASSPTGQGYEQYF,TGCGCCAGCAGCCCCACCGGACAGGGCTACGAGCAGTACTTC
-,TRBJ1-1,many,TRBV25-1,CASSESELMNTEAFF,TGTGCCAGCAGTGAATCCGAGTTGATGAACACTGAAGCTTTCTTT
-,TRBJ2-3,-,TRBV9,CASTLMLGTDTQYF,TGTGCCAGCACCTTGATGCTGGGCACAGATACGCAGTATTTT
TRBD2,TRBJ2-2,-,TRBV4-2,CASSPSGRRGGELFF,TGTGCCAGCAGCCCCAGCGGGAGGAGGGGCGGGGAGCTGTTTTTT
-,TRBJ1-2,-,TRBV9,CASSPFLGSHTF,TGTGCCAGCAGCCCCTTCTTGGGGAGCCACACCTTC
-,TRBJ2-7,-,TRBV28,CASSLPTGTKGALALEQYF,TGTGCCAGCAGTTTACCCACAGGGACGAAAGGGGCCCTGGCTCTCGAGCAGTACTTC
-,TRBJ1-1,-,TRBV13,CASRGLRNTEAFF,TGTGCCAGCAGAGGTCTGAGAAATACTGAAGCTTTCTTT
TRBD2,TRBJ2-3,-,TRBV4-3,CASSSQTGLAGAVPIDTQYF,TGCGCCAGCAGCTCCCAAACCGGGCTAGCGGGAGCGGTACCTATAGATACGCAGTATTTT
-,TRBJ1-1,-,TRBV29-1,CSVEDSSNTEAFF,TGCAGCGTTGAGGACAGTTCGAACACTGAAGCTTTCTTT
-,TRBJ1-4,-,TRBV28,CASSFRVLGELFF,TGTGCCAGCAGTTTCCGGGTCTTAGGGGAACTGTTTTTT
TRBD2,TRBJ2-7,-,TRBV30,CAWSLGRLAGLSYEQYF,TGTGCCTGGTCATTAGGTCGTCTAGCGGGTCTTTCCTACGAGCAGTACTTC
-,TRBJ2-3,-,TRBV4-2,CASSQEGDTQYF,TGTGCCAGCAGCCAAGAGGGGGATACGCAGTATTTT
-,TRBJ2-6,-,TRBV29-1,CSAERRASSGANVLTF,TGCAGCGCTGAGCGGCGGGCTAGCTCTGGGGCCAACGTCCTGACTTTC
-,TRBJ2-7,-,TRBV28,CASNLSGTRHEQYF,TGTGCCAGCAACCTTTCGGGAACTAGGCACGAGCAGTACTTC
-,TRBJ1-2,-,TRBV30,CAWTLTGSHYGYTF,TGTGCCTGGACCCTAACAGGGAGTCACTATGGCTACACCTTC
-,TRBJ1-1,-,TRBV7-2,CASSLVQGWLGTEAFF,TGTGCCAGCAGCTTGGTTCAAGGATGGCTTGGGACTGAAGCTTTCTTT
-,TRBJ2-7,-,TRBV29-1,CSVVRESYEQYF,TGCAGCGTTGTAAGGGAATCCTACGAGCAGTACTTC
-,TRBJ2-7,-,TRBV28,CASSLPSREQYF,TGTGCCAGCAGTTTACCGAGTCGGGAGCAGTACTTC
-,TRBJ2-7,-,TRBV14,CASSQRGSGYEQYF,TGTGCCAGCAGCCAGAGGGGGTCCGGCTACGAGCAGTACTTC
-,TRBJ2-3,-,TRBV4-1,CASSRELDTSTDTQYF,TGCGCCAGCAGCCGAGAACTAGATACTAGCACAGATACGCAGTATTTT
-,TRBJ1-1,few,TRBV29-1,CSVRGNTEAFF,TGCAGCGTCAGGGGCAACACTGAAGCTTTCTTT
-,TRBJ2-7,-,TRBV10-1,CASSDPDGYEQYF,TGCGCCAGCAGTGACCCGGACGGCTACGAGCAGTACTTC
TRBD1,TRBJ1-2,-,TRBV25-1,CASSEGTGAYGYTF,TGTGCCAGCAGTGAAGGGACAGGGGCCTATGGCTACACCTTC
TRBD1,TRBJ1-2,-,TRBV7-9,CASSPRTGMDYGYTF,TGTGCCAGCAGCCCCCGGACAGGGATGGACTATGGCTACACCTTC
TRBD2,TRBJ2-1,-,TRBV6-5,CASCRGAGGYNEQFF,TGTGCCAGCTGCCGGGGGGCGGGAGGTTACAATGAGCAGTTCTTC
TRBD2,TRBJ2-1,few,TRBV19,CASSRGVSSGRGNEQFF,TGTGCCAGTAGTAGAGGGGTTTCTAGCGGGAGAGGCAATGAGCAGTTCTTC
TRBD2,TRBJ2-7,-,TRBV5-6,CASIIGGLAGAYEQYF,TGTGCCAGCATTATCGGCGGCCTAGCGGGAGCCTACGAGCAGTACTTC
TRBD2,TRBJ2-3,-,TRBV5-1,CASSSATSGIWGTDTQYF,TGCGCCAGCAGCTCCGCTACTAGCGGGATTTGGGGCACAGATACGCAGTATTTT
TRBD2,TRBJ2-1,-,TRBV7-7,CASSRGAGGPSGEQFF,TGTGCCAGCAGCCGCGGGGCGGGAGGGCCATCAGGTGAGCAGTTCTTC
-,TRBJ2-6,-,TRBV27,CASSWGRGANVLTF,TGTGCCAGCTCTTGGGGGCGTGGGGCCAACGTCCTGACTTTC
-,TRBJ2-7,-,TRBV6-1,CASSNDRSYEQYF,TGTGCCAGCAGCAATGACAGATCCTACGAGCAGTACTTC
TRBD1,TRBJ1-5,few,TRBV4-1,CASSERGQNNQPQHF,TGCGCCAGCAGCGAAAGGGGACAGAACAATCAGCCCCAGCATTTT
TRBD1,TRBJ2-3,-,TRBV28,CASSLSDRTDTQYF,TGTGCCAGCAGTTTATCGGACAGGACAGATACGCAGTATTTT
-,TRBJ1-4,-,TRBV4-1,CASSQVGATNEKLFF,TGCGCCAGCAGCCAAGTCGGGGCAACTAATGAAAAACTGTTTTTT
TRBD1,TRBJ1-6,-,TRBV25-1,CASTRDSQRSLHF,TGTGCCAGCACCCGGGACAGCCAGCGATCCCTCCACTTT